The rows below give T cell receptor beta chains drawn from one sample of a study of technical replicates of blood from a handful of donors. Some clones are missing from TCRdb's copy, which holds only in-frame ones; the method was immunoSEQ multiplex PCR. The sample records 79,000 or so clones, 85% to 95% being singletons. Sequencing was done on a sample of T cells isolated from PBMCs. Receptors were obtained from a human donor in good health. Each CDR3 is given with its conserved first and last residue. D genes are given only for firm matches. Rows may omit the clone size; those that give it use once, few, many or a size class.

V gene	J gene	clone size	D gene	CDR3 protein	CDR3 DNA
TRBV7-2	TRBJ1-5	NA	NA	CASSLARSSNQPQHF	TGTGCCAGCAGCTTAGCGAGGTCCAGCAATCAGCCCCAGCATTTT
TRBV9	TRBJ1-4	NA	NA	CASSDSPGYIGKLFF	TGTGCCAGCAGCGACAGTCCAGGGTATATCGGAAAACTGTTTTTT
TRBV9	TRBJ2-1	NA	NA	CASSVAGASYNEQFF	TGTGCCAGCAGCGTAGCAGGGGCTTCCTACAATGAGCAGTTCTTC
TRBV29-1	TRBJ1-4	NA	NA	CSVDSGVGNEKLFF	TGCAGCGTTGACTCGGGGGTTGGTAATGAAAAACTGTTTTTT
TRBV6-5	TRBJ2-7	once	NA	CASSFINSPYEQYF	TGTGCCAGCAGTTTTATTAACAGTCCCTACGAGCAGTACTTC
TRBV19	TRBJ2-7	NA	NA	CASSGIGSPYEQYF	TGTGCCAGTAGTGGTATCGGGTCACCCTACGAGCAGTACTTC
TRBV7-8	TRBJ1-2	NA	NA	CASSLGHRVNGYTF	TGTGCCAGCAGCTTAGGACACAGGGTCAATGGCTACACCTTC
TRBV13	TRBJ2-5	NA	NA	CASSSPDGNQETQYF	TGTGCCAGCAGCTCCCCCGACGGGAATCAAGAGACCCAGTACTTC
TRBV15	TRBJ1-5	NA	NA	CATSREAGNFYQPQHF	TGTGCCACCAGCAGAGAGGCAGGCAACTTTTATCAGCCCCAGCATTTT
TRBV28	TRBJ2-5	NA	NA	CASSLLRGDVGETQYF	TGTGCCAGCAGTTTATTACGGGGAGATGTTGGAGAGACCCAGTACTTC
TRBV19	TRBJ2-1	NA	TRBD2	CASSTLTSGSYNEQFF	TGTGCCAGTAGTACCTTAACTAGCGGGAGCTACAATGAGCAGTTCTTC
TRBV27	TRBJ1-4	few	NA	CASSLFFPEKLFF	TGTGCCAGCAGTTTATTCTTTCCTGAAAAACTGTTTTTT
TRBV6-4	TRBJ1-5	NA	NA	CASIGQRYQPQHF	TGTGCCAGCATTGGACAGCGCTATCAGCCCCAGCATTTT
TRBV6-5	TRBJ2-1	NA	NA	CASRYGHEQFF	TGTGCCAGCAGGTACGGGCATGAGCAGTTCTTC
TRBV5-1	TRBJ2-1	NA	NA	CASSFNAGMYEQFF	TGCGCCAGCAGCTTCAATGCGGGAATGTATGAGCAGTTCTTC
TRBV6-5	TRBJ2-2	NA	TRBD2	CASLAGGPGELFF	TGTGCCAGTCTAGCGGGAGGACCCGGGGAGCTGTTTTTT
TRBV4-2	TRBJ2-7	NA	TRBD2	CASSQAGLGDYEQYF	TGTGCCAGCAGCCAAGCGGGACTAGGGGACTACGAGCAGTACTTC